This is a list of T cell receptor beta chains from one sample in a study of T cell changes during pregnancy in multiple sclerosis. TCRdb's copy holds only in-frame clones and misses some; the assay was immunoSEQ multiplex PCR. This table holds about 64,000 clones, around 97% found once. This sample comprised CD8+ T cells from peripheral blood mononuclear cells, obtained after pregnancy. These TCRs come from a female donor with multiple sclerosis, enrolled in a pregnancy study. The CDR3 runs from the conserved cysteine through the conserved F or W. The D gene is left open where the match is weak. Size values are once, few and many counts, or a class for expanded clones, and some rows have none.

D	V	J	size	DNA	CDR3
NA	TRBV7-2	TRBJ2-7	NA	TGTGCCAGCAGCCTACTGACTAGAACCTACGAGCAGTACTTC	CASSLLTRTYEQYF
TRBD2	TRBV4-2	TRBJ2-5	NA	TGTGCCAGCAGCCAAGAGGCTAGCGGGAGGGAGACCCAGTACTTC	CASSQEASGRETQYF
TRBD1	TRBV5-1	TRBJ2-3	NA	TGCGCCAGCAGCTTCTTACAGGGGGCGACAGATACGCAGTATTTT	CASSFLQGATDTQYF
NA	TRBV2	TRBJ2-7	NA	TGTGCCAGCAGTGGCACAGGTACCTACGAGCAGTACTTC	CASSGTGTYEQYF
TRBD2	TRBV25-1	TRBJ2-1	NA	TGTGCCAGCAGTAGGCTAGCGGCCCTCAATGAGCAGTTCTTC	CASSRLAALNEQFF
NA	TRBV7-2	TRBJ2-7	once	TGTGCCAGCAGCCCCTCGCCTGACACCGAACGTCGGTACGAGCAGTACTTC	CASSPSPDTERRYEQYF
NA	TRBV14	TRBJ2-7	NA	TGTGCCAGCAGCCAGAGCACCCCTCCCGAGCAGTACTTC	CASSQSTPPEQYF
TRBD1	TRBV27	TRBJ2-7	NA	TGTGCCAGCAGTCCTTCGGACAGGGTTTACGAGCAGTACTTC	CASSPSDRVYEQYF
NA	TRBV4-3	TRBJ2-1	NA	TGCGCCAGCAGCCAAGACGGCAGCCTGGACAGTGAGCAGTTCTTC	CASSQDGSLDSEQFF
NA	TRBV29-1	TRBJ2-7	NA	TGCAGCGTCCTGACAGGGAGGAACGAGCAGTACTTC	CSVLTGRNEQYF
NA	TRBV15	TRBJ1-1	few	TGTGCCACCAGCATTCTCAGGGACACTGAAGCTTTCTTT	CATSILRDTEAFF
TRBD2	TRBV4-1	TRBJ2-7	NA	TGCGCCAGCAGCCAAGCCCTAGCGGGGGCGTCCTACGAGCAGTACTTC	CASSQALAGASYEQYF
NA	TRBV27	TRBJ2-1	NA	TGTGCCAGCAGTTTACAGGGAAATGAGCAGTTCTTC	CASSLQGNEQFF
NA	TRBV2	TRBJ2-2	NA	TGTGCCAGCAGTCGGACAGATAACACCGGGGAGCTGTTTTTT	CASSRTDNTGELFF